The T cell receptor beta chain under discussion was sequenced for a study of a mutant IDH1 vaccine in newly diagnosed glioma (dated by TCRdb to 2020 to 2023). Background on the whole study: Patients were given eight vaccinations, in weeks 1, 3, 5, 7, 11, 15, 19 and 23, which matched visits V03 through V10. Vaccination was initiated 4-6 weeks after radiotherapy alone, or concurrently with temozolomide cycles in the chemotherapy-containing groups. Of the 30 to 35 patients who were treated, about 60% were male and roughly 38% were female, and the mean age was roughly 40 years. Before enrollment, patients had received standard therapy of radiotherapy alone, temozolomide alone, or radiochemotherapy with temozolomide; most received the combination. Six visits were used for peripheral blood collection: V03 (baseline), V05, V07, V10, V12 and V13. For exploratory analyses, longitudinal TCRB deep sequencing was carried out in around 26 treated patients wherever samples were available. The full study reports these points: The authors stated that sample limitations prevented analyses of patient blood samples from being reproduced. PBMC samples for TCRB deep sequencing were selected based on availability. Vaccine-induced immune responses across multiple MHC alleles were detected in roughly 94% of patients. Pseudoprogression seemed to be unrelated to changes in the top peripheral T cell clonotypes found by TCRB sequencing.

This specimen's time point label, interpreted: week 23, last vaccination. Each vaccine dose was 300 ug of a 20-mer mutant IDH1 peptide in Montanide, given subcutaneously with topical imiquimod. All donors had newly diagnosed IDH1-mutant astrocytomas of WHO grade 3 or 4 that showed loss of nuclear ATRX. The samples were drawn from NOA16, a multicentre, single-arm, open-label phase I trial in Germany that tested a mutant IDH1 peptide vaccine in humans for the first time. The DNeasy Blood and Tissue Kit was used to extract genomic DNA from EDTA blood for TCRB sequencing. From the cysteine up to the phenylalanine, the CDR3 has a length of 16 residues. Just the 48-base CDR3 DNA is kept, in frame starting at base 1. CDR1 and CDR2 are read off the germline V gene as LGHNA and YNFKEQ. The junction shows trimming of 3 bases on V and 3 bases on J, plus 18 bases between the germline ends. As regards this clone: Its cognate antigen has yet to be identified. One base away there is no much larger clone; base qualities are not given.

Library preparation was by the immunoSEQ multiplex PCR assay. Rearranged TCR beta chain sequences were amplified using the hsTCRB Kit according to the manufacturer's protocol. Sequencing of TCRB libraries was carried out on an Illumina MiSeq. Under the source paper's analysis protocol: Demultiplexing, trimming and gene mapping were performed with the kit vendor's proprietary platform. TCRdb re-hosts the immuneACCESS table, in-frame sequences only. Its copies lack some clones; in the studies checked, an unresolved V gene accounts for under half of them, and the cause for the rest is not known. The V and J calls and clone size come from that table; D and trimming were worked out from the DNA. The table for this sample lists 35,000 to 50,000 clones; 91% of them were counted only once. Roughly 3.9% of the sample belongs to the ten largest clones.

The chain employs TRBV4-2 and TRBJ2-7, and perhaps TRBD1 as D gene, on 5 matching bases. Sequences were derived from PBMCs, sampled from a glioma patient whose treatment included an IDH1 peptide vaccine. The sequence was collected from a man aged 45 to 65 with glioma. The sequenced DNA is TGTGCCAGCAGCCAGGACACCCTTCTGGGGCTCTACGAGCAGTACTTC. Translation gives CASSQDTLLGLYEQYF.